The present T cell receptor beta chain was sequenced within a study of blood T cell repertoires in COVID-19. As handled by the study authors: The authors estimated nucleated cell counts from reference gene primer amplification. Generated by immunoSEQ multiplex PCR, the TCRdb table keeps only in-frame clones and is missing some. V and J calls and clone size are those listed in that table; D and trimming were worked out from the DNA. The top ten hold 6.5% to 8% of the sample, which has roughly 290,000 clones, about 93% seen once. Germline assignment: CDR1 SNHLY and CDR2 FYNNEI. V lost 7 bases, J lost 1 base, and 4 bases stayed unmatched. The CDR3 consists of 13 residues.

Sequencing input: peripheral blood. The rearrangement joins TRBV2 to TRBJ2-7; 7 bases map to TRBD1. The TCR was taken from a woman in her twenties or thirties with COVID-19, enrolled during active disease. CDR3 residues: CASTGTVSYEQYF. CDR3 coding DNA: TGTGCCAGCACGGGGACAGTTTCCTACGAGCAGTACTTC.